This T cell receptor (beta chain) was recovered during a study of shared clonotypes between healthy human individuals. About the study: CD4 naive and memory got three plates each, CD8 naive two, CD8 memory one.

Naive CD8 cells comprised CD45RO-negative, CCR7-positively selected cells, excluding terminally differentiated effector memory CD45RA+ cells. The CDR3 covers 15 residues. After removal of 7 bases from V and 2 bases from J, the junction contained 8 bases not matched to a gene. Germline-derived CDR1 and CDR2 are MNHEY and SVGAGI. Profiling relied on immunoSEQ multiplex PCR, and the TCRdb table lists in-frame clones only, not all of them. Of approximately 2,200,000 clones listed, 90% to 95% were seen once; the top ten hold around 1.7%. The sample comprised naive CD8+ T cells from PBMCs. The chain combines TRBV6-5 with TRBJ2-3, with 8 nucleotides matching TRBD1. The receptor was isolated from a man between 18 and 35 years old in good health. Some clones in this sample may be carry-over from other donors' samples. This CDR3 is CASIPGQGATDTQYF. The CDR3, as DNA: TGTGCCAGCATTCCCGGACAGGGAGCCACAGATACGCAGTATTTT.